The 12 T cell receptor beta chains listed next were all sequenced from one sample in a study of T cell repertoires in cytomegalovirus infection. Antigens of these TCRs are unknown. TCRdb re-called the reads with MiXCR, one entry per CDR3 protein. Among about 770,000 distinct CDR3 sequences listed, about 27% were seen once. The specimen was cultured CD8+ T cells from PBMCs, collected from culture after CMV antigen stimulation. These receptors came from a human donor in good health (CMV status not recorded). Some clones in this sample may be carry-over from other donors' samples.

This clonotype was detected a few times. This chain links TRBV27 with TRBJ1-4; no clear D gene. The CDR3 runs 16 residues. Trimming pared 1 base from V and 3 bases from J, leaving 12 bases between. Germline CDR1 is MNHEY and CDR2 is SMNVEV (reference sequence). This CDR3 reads CASSLFGGAANEKLFF. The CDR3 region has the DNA TGTGCCAGCAGTTTATTTGGAGGCGCAGCTAATGAAAAACTGTTTTTT.

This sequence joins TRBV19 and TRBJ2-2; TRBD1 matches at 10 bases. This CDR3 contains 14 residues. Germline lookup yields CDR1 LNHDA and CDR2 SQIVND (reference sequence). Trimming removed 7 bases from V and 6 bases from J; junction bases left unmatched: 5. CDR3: CASNGQGVAGELFF. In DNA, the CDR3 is TGTGCCAGTAATGGACAGGGGGTGGCCGGGGAGCTGTTTTTT.

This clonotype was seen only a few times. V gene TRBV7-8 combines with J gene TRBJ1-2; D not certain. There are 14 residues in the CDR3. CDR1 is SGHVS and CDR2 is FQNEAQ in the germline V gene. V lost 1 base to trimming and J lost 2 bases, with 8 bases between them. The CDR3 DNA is TGTGCCAGCAGCTTAGGCCCGGGGAACTATGGCTACACCTTC. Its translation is CASSLGPGNYGYTF.

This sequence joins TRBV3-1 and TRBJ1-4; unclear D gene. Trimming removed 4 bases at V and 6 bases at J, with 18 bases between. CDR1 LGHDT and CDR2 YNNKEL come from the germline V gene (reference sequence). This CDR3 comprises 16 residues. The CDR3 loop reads CASSPLHGARDEKLFF. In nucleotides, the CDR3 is TGTGCCAGCAGCCCCCTCCACGGTGCAAGGGATGAAAAACTGTTTTTT.

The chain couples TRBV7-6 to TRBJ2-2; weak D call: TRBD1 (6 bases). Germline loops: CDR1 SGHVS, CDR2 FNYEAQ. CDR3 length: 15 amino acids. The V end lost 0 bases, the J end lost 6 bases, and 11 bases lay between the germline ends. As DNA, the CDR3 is TGTGCCAGCAGCTTAGCGCACAGGGCTCCCGGGGAGCTGTTTTTT. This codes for CASSLAHRAPGELFF.

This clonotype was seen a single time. CDR3 amino acids: CASSQVWEPNTEAFF. The CDR3, as DNA: TGCGCCAGCAGCCAAGTCTGGGAACCGAACACTGAAGCTTTCTTT. V usage is TRBV4-3 and J usage is TRBJ1-1; D is ambiguous. V was shortened by 1 base and J by 1 base, with 10 bases between the two germline ends. The CDR3 is 15 residues long. Germline-derived CDR1 and CDR2 are LGHNA and YSLEER.

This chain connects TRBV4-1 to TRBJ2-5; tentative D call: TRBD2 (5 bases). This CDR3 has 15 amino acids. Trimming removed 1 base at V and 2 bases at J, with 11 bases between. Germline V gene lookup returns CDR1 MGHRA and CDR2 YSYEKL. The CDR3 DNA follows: TGCGCCAGCAGCCAAGTAGGACTCGAACAAGAGACCCAGTACTTC. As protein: CASSQVGLEQETQYF.

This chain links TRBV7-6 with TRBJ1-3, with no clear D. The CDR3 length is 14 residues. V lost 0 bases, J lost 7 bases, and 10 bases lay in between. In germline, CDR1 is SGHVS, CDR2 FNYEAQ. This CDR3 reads CASSLADSPNTIYF. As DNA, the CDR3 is TGTGCCAGCAGCTTAGCGGACTCCCCGAACACCATATATTTT. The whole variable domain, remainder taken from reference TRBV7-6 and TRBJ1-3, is GAGVSQSPRYKVTKRGQDVALRCDPISGHVSLYWYRQALGQGPEFLTYFNYEAQQDKSGLPNDRFSAERPEGSISTLTIQRTEQRDSAMYRCASSLADSPNTIYFGEGSWLTVV.

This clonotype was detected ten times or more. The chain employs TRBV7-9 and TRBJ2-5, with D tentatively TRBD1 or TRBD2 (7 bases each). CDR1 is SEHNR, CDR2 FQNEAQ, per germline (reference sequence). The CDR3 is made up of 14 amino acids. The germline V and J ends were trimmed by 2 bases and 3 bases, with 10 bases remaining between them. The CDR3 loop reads CASSLSGGEETQYF. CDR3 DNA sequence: TGTGCCAGCAGCTTATCAGGGGGGGAAGAGACCCAGTACTTC.

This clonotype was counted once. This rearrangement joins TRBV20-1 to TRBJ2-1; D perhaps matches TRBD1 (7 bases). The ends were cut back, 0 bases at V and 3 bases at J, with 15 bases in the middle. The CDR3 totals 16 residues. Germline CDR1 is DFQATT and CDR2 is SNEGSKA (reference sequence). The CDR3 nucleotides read TGCAGTGCTAGAGATTGGAGGGGGCCTATCTACAATGAGCAGTTCTTC. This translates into CSARDWRGPIYNEQFF.

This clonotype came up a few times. The CDR3 sequence: CASSLVVGGGPVNEQFF. The CDR3 nucleotides are TGTGCCAGCAGCTTAGTAGTTGGGGGGGGGCCTGTTAATGAGCAGTTCTTC. The V and J genes are TRBV7-6 and TRBJ2-1; perhaps TRBD2 as D (7 bases). The CDR3 runs 17 residues. Trimming shortened V by 1 base and J by 7 bases, and 20 bases separated the two germline ends. Germline lookup yields CDR1 SGHVS and CDR2 FNYEAQ. The variable domain in full, with the rest retrieved from reference TRBV7-6 and TRBJ2-1, is GAGVSQSPRYKVTKRGQDVALRCDPISGHVSLYWYRQALGQGPEFLTYFNYEAQQDKSGLPNDRFSAERPEGSISTLTIQRTEQRDSAMYRCASSLVVGGGPVNEQFFGPGTRLTVL.

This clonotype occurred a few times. CDR3 loop: CASSRTSGGVTDTQYF. The CDR3 nucleotides read TGTGCCAGCAGCCGGACTAGCGGGGGAGTCACAGATACGCAGTATTTT. The chain is built from TRBV7-6 and TRBJ2-3; the match to TRBD2 covers 13 bases. The CDR3 extends over 16 amino acids. Germline CDR1 reads SGHVS; CDR2 reads FNYEAQ. The V and J ends lost 5 bases and 2 bases, in that order; junction bases with no gene match: 4. Together with reference TRBV7-6 and TRBJ2-3, the CDR3 gives the full variable domain: GAGVSQSPRYKVTKRGQDVALRCDPISGHVSLYWYRQALGQGPEFLTYFNYEAQQDKSGLPNDRFSAERPEGSISTLTIQRTEQRDSAMYRCASSRTSGGVTDTQYFGPGTRLTVL.